Following are 27 T cell receptor beta chains from one sample sequenced in a study of T cell responses to AZD1222 COVID-19 vaccine. Sequencing used immunoSEQ multiplex PCR; TCRdb keeps in-frame clones, though not all of them. The sample lists some 150,000 clones, more than 85% occurring once. Sequencing used peripheral blood, obtained on day 0 of MenACWY control vaccination. Source of these receptors: an adult in good health.

This chain joins TRBV5-4 and TRBJ2-3; D uncertain. CDR1 SGHNT and CDR2 YYREEE come from the germline V gene (reference sequence). Trimming shortened V by 0 bases and J by 0 bases, and 8 bases separated the two germline ends. CDR3 length: 15 amino acids. As DNA, the CDR3 is TGTGCCAGCAGCTTGGCTAAACCTAGCACAGATACGCAGTATTTT. This sequence encodes CASSLAKPSTDTQYF. Filled out from reference TRBV5-4 and TRBJ2-3, the complete variable domain reads ETGVTQSPTHLIKTRGQQVTLRCSSQSGHNTVSWYQQALGQGPQFIFQYYREEENGRGNFPPRFSGLQFPNYSSELNVNALELDDSALYLCASSLAKPSTDTQYFGPGTRLTVL.

The chain carries TRBV10-3 and TRBJ1-5; D uncertain. The CDR3 has 14 amino acids. Germline loops: CDR1 ENHRY, CDR2 SYGVKD. The V and J ends lost 3 bases and 4 bases respectively, with 10 bases between them. CDR3 protein: CAISDQRGNQPQHF. The CDR3 nucleotides are TGTGCCATCAGTGATCAGCGGGGTAATCAGCCCCAGCATTTT.

This clone was recorded only once. The chain is built from TRBV4-2 and TRBJ2-3; 10 nucleotides line up with TRBD2. The CDR3 is 15 amino acids. The V gene's germline CDR1 is LGHNA and CDR2 YNFKEQ. V shed 4 bases and J 4 bases; nucleotides not matched to a gene: 5. CDR3 region: CASSPPAGGADTQYF. CDR3 sequence (DNA): TGTGCCAGCAGCCCGCCAGCGGGAGGGGCAGATACGCAGTATTTT.

The V and J genes are TRBV7-8 and TRBJ1-1; D may be TRBD1 (5 bases). Per germline, CDR1 SGHVS and CDR2 FQNEAQ. The CDR3 is 16 amino acids. V dropped 1 base and J dropped 0 bases, with 12 bases sitting between them. The CDR3 protein is CASSLGLGLVNTEAFF. CDR3 DNA sequence: TGTGCCAGCAGCTTAGGTTTGGGGCTAGTGAACACTGAAGCTTTCTTT.

The chain is built from TRBV5-1 and TRBJ2-3; D unresolved. V gave up 4 bases and J gave up 0 bases, with 9 bases separating them. The germline V gene has CDR1 SGHRS and CDR2 YFSETQ. The CDR3 has 14 amino acids. CDR3 DNA sequence: TGCGCCAGCAGCCTCGACGGAAGCACAGATACGCAGTATTTT. Translated: CASSLDGSTDTQYF.

The V gene is TRBV5-1, the J gene TRBJ1-2; 7 bases agree with TRBD1. The CDR3 is 14 residues long. The junction had 6 bases not matched to a gene; V was cut back by 2 bases and J by 5 bases. Germline V gene lookup returns CDR1 SGHRS and CDR2 YFSETQ. The CDR3 region is CASSLKTGEYGYTF. The DNA of the CDR3 is TGCGCCAGCAGCTTAAAAACAGGGGAGTATGGCTACACCTTC.

The CDR3 protein is CASSQGGQMNTEAFF. DNA for the CDR3: TGTGCCAGCAGCCAAGGGGGGCAGATGAACACTGAAGCTTTCTTT. The chain uses TRBV4-2 and TRBJ1-1; D perhaps matches TRBD1 (6 bases). Germline lookup yields CDR1 LGHNA and CDR2 YNFKEQ. The CDR3 contains 15 residues. The V gene lost 1 base and the J gene lost 0 bases, with 9 bases spanning the gap.

V usage is TRBV12-3 or TRBV12-4 and J usage is TRBJ1-2; 9 positions match TRBD1. The CDR3 has 13 residues. Trimming at V came to 3 bases and at J to 9 bases, leaving 5 bases not matched to a gene. CDR3 nucleotides: TGTGCCAGCAGTTTTGGGACAGGGTCGCGCTACACCTTC. It codes for CASSFGTGSRYTF.

The V call is TRBV7-2, the J call TRBJ1-1; D possibly corresponds to TRBD1 (5 bases). CDR3 length: 13 residues. V was clipped by 4 bases and J by 0 bases, with 6 bases between them. Germline-derived CDR1 and CDR2 are SGHTA and FQGNSA. As DNA, the CDR3 is TGTGCCAGCAGCTCGGGGCTGAACACTGAAGCTTTCTTT. Its translation: CASSSGLNTEAFF.

The chain employs TRBV28 and TRBJ1-1, with D tentatively TRBD1 (5 bases). Per germline, CDR1 MDHEN and CDR2 SYDVKM. Trimming cost V 5 bases and J 6 bases, with 16 bases left between them. The CDR3 runs 14 residues. CDR3: CASSPRGGYPEAFF. The CDR3 DNA reads TGTGCCAGCAGTCCCCGGGGGGGTTACCCTGAAGCTTTCTTT.

The chain has TRBV19 and TRBJ1-5, with a tentative D call TRBD1 (5 bases). The length of the CDR3 is 17 residues. With 7 bases removed from V and 4 bases from J, the gap between germline ends came to 23 bases. Germline CDR1 is LNHDA and CDR2 is SQIVND (reference sequence). The CDR3 bases are TGTGCCAGTAAACCTTCCGTGGTGGGGCAGGGTAATCAGCCCCAGCATTTT. It specifies CASKPSVVGQGNQPQHF.

The chain joins TRBV7-4 to TRBJ1-2; D gene uncertain. In germline, CDR1 is SGHVT, CDR2 SQSDAQ. V shed 5 bases and J shed 14 bases, with 18 bases lying between them. The CDR3 spans 12 residues. The chain's CDR3 is CASSRLYLGETF. CDR3 DNA: TGTGCCAGCAGCCGATTGTATTTAGGTGAGACCTTC.

This rearrangement joins TRBV7-2 to TRBJ1-3, with D perhaps matching TRBD1 (5 bases). The V end was cut by 5 bases, the J end by 6 bases, with 11 bases between. CDR1 and CDR2 (germline): SGHTA, FQGNSA. This CDR3 comprises 13 residues. The CDR3 loop is CASSARDQNTIYF. Here the CDR3 DNA reads TGTGCCAGCAGCGCAAGGGACCAAAACACCATATATTTT. The variable domain in full, completed from reference TRBV7-2 and TRBJ1-3, reads GAGVSQSPSNKVTEKGKDVELRCDPISGHTALYWYRQSLGQGLEFLIYFQGNSAPDKSGLPSDRFSAERTGGSVSTLTIQRTQQEDSAVYLCASSARDQNTIYFGEGSWLTVV.

The count of this clone is one. The chain links TRBV10-3 to TRBJ2-5; D is ambiguous. In germline, CDR1 is ENHRY, CDR2 SYGVKD. CDR3 length: 11 residues. V gave up 8 bases and J gave up 2 bases, with 6 bases separating them. The CDR3 DNA is TGTGCCATCGGGCGGCAAGAGACCCAGTACTTC. Translating it yields CAIGRQETQYF.

This clone has just a few counts. This chain uses TRBV9 with TRBJ1-1; 7 bases are shared with TRBD1. The CDR3 runs to 18 residues. The germline V gene has CDR1 SGDLS and CDR2 YYNGEE. The J segment lost 1 base and the V segment lost 0 bases, leaving 12 bases of the junction unmatched. The CDR3 DNA follows: TGTGCCAGCAGCGTAGTGTCTATCTTAGACAGGGAGAACACTGAAGCTTTCTTT. This gives the protein CASSVVSILDRENTEAFF.

This rearrangement joins TRBV6-5 to TRBJ1-4; D not certain. The CDR3 is 14 residues long. V gave up 4 bases and J gave up 7 bases, with 13 bases separating them. From germline, CDR1 is MNHEY and CDR2 SVGAGI. This chain's CDR3 is CASSLKVPGEKLFF. The CDR3 DNA sequence: TGTGCCAGCAGTTTGAAGGTTCCGGGTGAAAAACTGTTTTTT.

V gene TRBV12-3 or TRBV12-4 combines with J gene TRBJ2-1, with D unresolved. The CDR3 has 12 amino acids. Trimming took 8 bases from V and 9 from J, leaving 14 bases between them. The CDR3 DNA follows: TGTGCCAGCTTAGCACCAAACGCTGAGCAGTTCTTC. This sequence encodes CASLAPNAEQFF.

The chain uses TRBV19 and TRBJ2-7, with D possibly TRBD1 on 5 matching bases. There are 12 residues in the CDR3. V was trimmed by 5 bases and J by 3 bases, leaving 8 bases between them. Germline values: CDR1 LNHDA, CDR2 SQIVND (reference sequence). CDR3 sequence: CASSQGYYEQYF. CDR3 bases: TGTGCCAGTAGTCAGGGTTACTACGAGCAGTACTTC.

V is TRBV18 and J is TRBJ2-3, with 12 nucleotides matching TRBD2. V gave up 7 bases and J gave up 2 bases; unmatched junction bases: 10. Germline lookup yields CDR1 KGHSH and CDR2 LQKENI. This CDR3 contains 17 residues. The CDR3 DNA reads as TGTGCCAGCTGTAACTCTGGACTAGCGGGGTTCACAGATACGCAGTATTTT. Its protein product is CASCNSGLAGFTDTQYF.

The J gene is TRBJ1-2, the V gene TRBV18, with D unresolved. CDR1 is KGHSH and CDR2 is LQKENI in the germline V gene. The CDR3 covers 14 residues. V was clipped by 0 bases and J by 4 bases, with 9 bases between them. The CDR3 bases are TGTGCCAGCTCACCACCTTCACGGACCTATGGCTACACCTTC. It encodes CASSPPSRTYGYTF.

This chain uses TRBV19 with TRBJ1-1; no clear D. Germline CDR1 LNHDA, CDR2 SQIVND (reference sequence). Between the trimmed V and J ends, which lost 5 bases and 2 bases, there was a span of 18 bases. There are 16 residues in the CDR3. CDR3 in DNA: TGTGCCAGTAGTCCGACCTTGGGCAGGACTAACACTGAAGCTTTCTTT. Translation gives CASSPTLGRTNTEAFF.

The chain recombines TRBV7-9 with TRBJ1-2; D not resolved. Germline V gene lookup returns CDR1 SEHNR and CDR2 FQNEAQ (reference sequence). The CDR3 length is 15 residues. V was cut by 1 base and J by 4 bases, with 13 bases left in between. In nucleotides, the CDR3 is TGTGCCAGCAGCTTAGACCTAACGGAATCCTATGGCTACACCTTC. It encodes CASSLDLTESYGYTF.

On this clone: One end of the junction is discordant with germline, which a read error may explain. The J gene is TRBJ1-4, the V gene TRBV3-1 (or the pseudogene TRBV3-2), with D hard to call. This CDR3 spans 15 amino acids. CDR1 is LGHDT, CDR2 YNNKEL, per germline (reference sequence). As DNA, the CDR3 is TGTGCCAGCAGCCAAGAATGGGCAGGCTCCCATCACTGCTGTTTT. Translation gives CASSQEWAGSHHCCF.

The rearrangement links TRBV5-5 to TRBJ1-5; D is undetermined. Germline V gene sequence: CDR1 SGHKS, CDR2 YYEKEE (reference sequence). The V end was cut by 2 bases, the J end by 7 bases, with 10 bases between. The CDR3 has 13 amino acids. The CDR3 is CASSFSGNQPQHF. In DNA, the CDR3 is TGTGCCAGCAGCTTTTCGGGGAACCAGCCCCAGCATTTT.

The CDR3 reads CARGPKRPFWKTSEGDEQFF. The CDR3 nucleotides read TGTGCCAGAGGACCCAAGAGGCCCTTTTGGAAGACTAGCGAGGGCGATGAGCAGTTCTTC. The gene calls are TRBV19 and TRBJ2-1, with 8 bases identical to TRBD2. J lost 8 bases, V lost 9 bases, and 30 bases had no gene match. Per germline, CDR1 LNHDA and CDR2 SQIVND (reference sequence). The CDR3 totals 20 residues.

The gene calls are TRBV15 and TRBJ2-1, with D unresolved. The CDR3 length is 14 residues. Germline values: CDR1 LNHNV, CDR2 YYDKDF (reference sequence). Trimming removed 2 bases from V and 0 bases from J, with 5 bases in between. The CDR3 protein is CATSRRSSYNEQFF. CDR3 in DNA: TGTGCCACCAGCAGAAGAAGCTCCTACAATGAGCAGTTCTTC. Full variable domain (remainder filled in from reference TRBV15 and TRBJ2-1): DAMVIQNPRYQVTQFGKPVTLSCSQTLNHNVMYWYQQKSSQAPKLLFHYYDKDFNNEADTPDNFQSRRPNTSFCFLDIRSPGLGDTAMYLCATSRRSSYNEQFFGPGTRLTVL.

This chain joins TRBV7-8 and TRBJ1-6, with TRBD1 matching 7 bases. Germline V gene data show CDR1 as SGHVS and CDR2 as FQNEAQ. This CDR3 spans 15 amino acids. V gave up 5 bases and J gave up 4 bases; unmatched junction bases: 5. The CDR3 region is CASSPRGQYNSPLHF. CDR3 in DNA: TGTGCCAGCAGCCCCCGGGGACAGTATAATTCACCCCTCCACTTT. Complete variable domain (other parts from reference TRBV7-8 and TRBJ1-6): GAGVSQSPRYKVAKRGQDVALRCDPISGHVSLFWYQQALGQGPEFLTYFQNEAQLDKSGLPSDRFFAERPEGSVSTLKIQRTQQEDSAVYLCASSPRGQYNSPLHFGNGTRLTVT.